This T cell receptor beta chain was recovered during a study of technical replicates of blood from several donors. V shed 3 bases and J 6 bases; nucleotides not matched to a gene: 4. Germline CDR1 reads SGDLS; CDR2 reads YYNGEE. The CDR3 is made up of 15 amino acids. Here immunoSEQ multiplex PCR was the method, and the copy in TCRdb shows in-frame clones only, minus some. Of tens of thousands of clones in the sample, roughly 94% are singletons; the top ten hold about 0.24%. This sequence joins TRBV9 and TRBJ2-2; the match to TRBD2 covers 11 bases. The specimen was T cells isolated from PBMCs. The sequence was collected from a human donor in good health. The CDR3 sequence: CASSGSGGAPGELFF. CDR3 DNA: TGTGCCAGCAGCGGTAGCGGGGGGGCCCCCGGGGAGCTGTTTTTT. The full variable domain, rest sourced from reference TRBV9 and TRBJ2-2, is DSGVTQTPKHLITATGQRVTLRCSPRSGDLSVYWYQQSLDQGLQFLIQYYNGEERAKGNILERFSAQQFPDLHSELNLSSLELGDSALYFCASSGSGGAPGELFFGEGSRLTVL.